A single sample is the source of the 12 T cell receptor beta chains below, sequenced in a study of blood T cell repertoires in COVID-19. Data came from immunoSEQ multiplex PCR; TCRdb stores just in-frame clones and leaves some out. Among under 200,000 clones, less than 90% were seen once, and the ten largest hold about a quarter. Sequenced input: peripheral blood. All receptors come from a man in his sixties with acute or convalescent COVID-19.

The chain joins TRBV19 to TRBJ2-2; perhaps TRBD1 as D (5 bases). The CDR3 has 15 residues. The V end lost 4 bases, the J end lost 1 base, and 10 bases lay between the germline ends. Germline CDR1 LNHDA, CDR2 SQIVND (reference sequence). In DNA form, the CDR3 reads TGTGCCAGTAGTACCTCAGGACAGAACACCGGGGAGCTGTTTTTT. It translates to CASSTSGQNTGELFF.

In its sample, this clone was seen a few times. The CDR3 DNA sequence: TGTGCCAGCACCCTAAATAACGGGACAGGGGTCTACGAGCAGTACTTC. Its protein product is CASTLNNGTGVYEQYF. J is TRBJ2-7 and V is TRBV27, with 10 bases aligning to TRBD1. The CDR3 length is 16 residues. Germline loops: CDR1 MNHEY, CDR2 SMNVEV (reference sequence). The J segment lost 3 bases and the V segment lost 7 bases, leaving 12 bases of the junction unmatched.

The chain couples TRBV6-1 to TRBJ1-2; the match to TRBD1 covers 10 bases. Germline V gene lookup returns CDR1 MNHNS and CDR2 SASEGT. Losses at the gene ends were 3 bases for V and 4 bases for J; bases not matched to a gene: 5. The CDR3 is 15 residues long. CDR3 nucleotides: TGTGCCAGCAGTGAGGGACAGGGGCCCAGCTATGGCTACACCTTC. Translated: CASSEGQGPSYGYTF.

This sequence joins TRBV6-1 and TRBJ2-7, with D maybe TRBD2 (5 bases). Germline values: CDR1 MNHNS, CDR2 SASEGT. The CDR3 contains 14 residues. With 1 base removed from V and 3 bases from J, the gap between germline ends came to 10 bases. CDR3 amino acids: CASSEGSDLYEQYV. The CDR3, as DNA: TGTGCCAGCAGTGAAGGTAGCGACCTCTACGAGCAGTACGTC.

The chain carries TRBV5-5 and TRBJ2-2; D remains unclear. The germline V gene has CDR1 SGHKS and CDR2 YYEKEE (reference sequence). Trimming left V 0 bases short and J 2 bases short, with 8 bases between. This CDR3 spans 15 amino acids. The CDR3 reads CASSLGSVNTGELFF. In DNA form, the CDR3 reads TGTGCCAGCAGCTTGGGATCGGTCAACACCGGGGAGCTGTTTTTT. Full variable domain (missing parts from reference TRBV5-5 and TRBJ2-2): DAGVTQSPTHLIKTRGQQVTLRCSPISGHKSVSWYQQVLGQGPQFIFQYYEKEERGRGNFPDRFSARQFPNYSSELNVNALLLGDSALYLCASSLGSVNTGELFFGEGSRLTVL.

The chain carries TRBV30 and TRBJ1-1, with D uncertain. The ends were cut back, 4 bases at V and 1 base at J, with 10 bases in the middle. The CDR3 contains 13 residues. Germline V gene sequence: CDR1 GTSNPN, CDR2 SVGIG (reference sequence). The CDR3 protein is CAWTLGRNTEAFF. DNA for the CDR3: TGTGCCTGGACCCTAGGCCGGAACACTGAAGCTTTCTTT.

CDR3 amino acids: CASSLRQGGSYGYTF. DNA for the CDR3: TGTGCCAGCAGCCTGAGACAGGGTGGTTCCTATGGCTACACCTTC. The genes are TRBV7-3 and TRBJ1-2; 7 bases are a match to TRBD1. This CDR3 has 15 residues. V gave up 5 bases and J gave up 4 bases; unmatched junction bases: 10. The germline gives CDR1 SGHTA, CDR2 FQGTGA.

A single count supports this clone. The V and J genes are TRBV3-1 (or the pseudogene TRBV3-2) and TRBJ2-2; the match to TRBD1 covers 8 bases. This CDR3 is 15 amino acids long. Germline loops: CDR1 LGHDT, CDR2 YNNKEL (reference sequence). V lost 4 bases and J lost 4; bases outside the gene matches: 5. The CDR3 loop reads CASSRQGTSTGELFF. The CDR3, as DNA: TGTGCCAGCAGCCGACAGGGGACCAGCACCGGGGAGCTGTTTTTT.

V usage is TRBV30 and J usage is TRBJ1-2; D is possibly TRBD1 (5 bases). The germline CDR1 and CDR2 sequences are GTSNPN and SVGIG (reference sequence). This CDR3 comprises 13 residues. V was pared by 3 bases and J by 4 bases, with 12 bases between. The DNA of the CDR3 is TGTGCCTGGAGCGGCAGGGTGGCCTATGGCTACACCTTC. Translating it yields CAWSGRVAYGYTF.

There are a few counts of this clone. The chain uses TRBV11-3 and TRBJ2-2; 7 bases are shared with TRBD1. This CDR3 contains 16 residues. Germline trimming cut 4 bases from V and 1 base from J; bases unmatched to any gene: 6. Germline V gives CDR1 SGHNT, CDR2 YENEEA. CDR3 sequence (DNA): TGTGCCAGCAGCTCACCCCGACAGGGGAACACCGGGGAGCTGTTTTTT. Protein product: CASSSPRQGNTGELFF.

This chain connects TRBV6-5 to TRBJ2-1, with 8 bases identical to TRBD1. Trimming took 6 bases from V and 8 from J; bases not matched to a gene: 12. The CDR3 covers 15 residues. Germline assignment: CDR1 MNHEY and CDR2 SVGAGI. CDR3 residues: CASRLGTGWVDEQFF. In DNA form, the CDR3 reads TGTGCCAGCAGGCTAGGGACAGGCTGGGTGGATGAGCAGTTCTTC.

The V and J genes are TRBV5-1 and TRBJ1-2; the D is unclear. Germline lookup yields CDR1 SGHRS and CDR2 YFSETQ. Trimming left V 3 bases short and J 6 bases short, with 12 bases between. The CDR3 length is 13 residues. CDR3 protein: CASSSMAADGYTF. The CDR3 nucleotides read TGCGCCAGCAGCTCAATGGCTGCAGATGGCTACACCTTC.